These 23 T cell receptor beta chains were all obtained from the same sample, sequenced in a study of blood T cell repertoires in COVID-19. Clones were sequenced by immunoSEQ multiplex PCR, and TCRdb holds only the in-frame ones, with some missing. The sample holds about 410,000 clones, about 89% seen once. What was sequenced was peripheral blood. These receptors were taken from a woman in her thirties or forties with COVID-19, enrolled during active disease.

This clone has only one observation. V gene TRBV19 combines with J gene TRBJ1-1, with D perhaps TRBD1 (6 bases). Trimming stripped 11 bases from V and 7 bases from J, with 17 bases between. Germline-derived CDR1 and CDR2 are LNHDA and SQIVND (reference sequence). The CDR3 is made up of 12 amino acids. In nucleotides, the CDR3 is TGTGCCGGGGCGGGGGACAACGGTGAAGCTTTCTTT. This codes for CAGAGDNGEAFF.

The chain combines TRBV18 with TRBJ2-2; 10 bases map to TRBD1. Germline assignment: CDR1 KGHSH and CDR2 LQKENI. The CDR3 covers 15 residues. V was pared by 9 bases and J by 0 bases, with 4 bases of the junction left unmatched. The CDR3 sequence: CASSGQGANTGELFF. Written as DNA, the CDR3 is TGTGCCAGTTCTGGACAGGGGGCGAACACCGGGGAGCTGTTTTTT.

This chain joins TRBV19 and TRBJ2-5; 10 bases align to TRBD2. CDR1 LNHDA and CDR2 SQIVND come from the germline V gene (reference sequence). The CDR3 length is 17 residues. V was clipped by 3 bases and J by 3 bases; unmatched bases: 10. The DNA of the CDR3 is TGTGCCAGTAGTATTCTTGCGGCTAGCGGGGGAGAAGAGACCCAGTACTTC. Residues: CASSILAASGGEETQYF.

The chain combines TRBV28 with TRBJ1-2, with 8 nucleotides matching TRBD1. CDR3 size: 14 residues. CDR1 MDHEN and CDR2 SYDVKM come from the germline V gene. V shed 6 bases, J shed 11 bases, and the junction held 14 bases outside the gene matches. The CDR3 DNA sequence: TGTGCCAGCAGCATCCCGGCAGGGGGCTTGGGGTACACCTTC. As protein: CASSIPAGGLGYTF.

This rearrangement joins TRBV30 to TRBJ2-1, with D maybe TRBD1 (6 bases). The CDR3 length is 15 residues. CDR1 GTSNPN and CDR2 SVGIG come from the germline V gene (reference sequence). V was pared by 5 bases and J by 7 bases, with 21 bases between. The chain's CDR3 is CAWLLMGARWNEQFF. Written as DNA, the CDR3 is TGTGCCTGGCTCCTCATGGGGGCGCGATGGAATGAGCAGTTCTTC.

The V and J genes are TRBV28 and TRBJ1-5; D remains ambiguous. Germline V gene lookup returns CDR1 MDHEN and CDR2 SYDVKM. CDR3 length equals 15 residues. V lost 5 bases, J lost 6 bases, and 17 bases lay in between. The CDR3 DNA sequence: TGTGCCAGCAGTCCCCTACTTCAAGGGAGTCAGCCCCAGCATTTT. This translates into CASSPLLQGSQPQHF.

The V call is TRBV5-1, the J call TRBJ1-1; TRBD1 agrees at 7 bases. J lost 1 base, V lost 3 bases, and 9 bases had no gene match. Per the germline V gene, CDR1 is SGHRS and CDR2 is YFSETQ. The CDR3 runs 16 residues. CDR3 amino acids: CASSSYLDRANTEAFF. CDR3 sequence (DNA): TGCGCCAGCAGCTCCTACCTAGACAGGGCGAACACTGAAGCTTTCTTT.

The V gene is TRBV11-1, the J gene TRBJ1-6, with D perhaps TRBD1 (5 bases). The germline gives CDR1 SGHAT, CDR2 FQDESV (reference sequence). V was trimmed by 8 bases and J by 5 bases, leaving 13 bases between them. CDR3 size: 14 residues. CDR3 sequence: CASRQQGNNSPLHF. The CDR3 DNA follows: TGTGCCAGCCGGCAGCAGGGTAATAATTCACCCCTCCACTTT. Full variable domain (outside the CDR3, taken from reference TRBV11-1 and TRBJ1-6): EAEVAQSPRYKITEKSQAVAFWCDPISGHATLYWYRQILGQGPELLVQFQDESVVDDSQLPKDRFSAERLKGVDSTLKIQPAELGDSAMYLCASRQQGNNSPLHFGNGTRLTVT.

V and J are TRBV5-1 and TRBJ1-2; tentatively, D is TRBD1 (6 bases). CDR3 length equals 14 residues. V was clipped by 4 bases and J by 2 bases, with 12 bases between them. Germline V lookup: CDR1 SGHRS, CDR2 YFSETQ. The CDR3 loop reads CASSPSGVNYGYTF. For the CDR3, the DNA is TGCGCCAGCAGCCCATCAGGGGTAAACTATGGCTACACCTTC.

This chain joins TRBV6-6 and TRBJ2-7; TRBD1 agrees at 8 bases. V lost 6 bases to trimming and J lost 6 bases; unmatched junction nucleotides: 13. This CDR3 has 15 residues. Germline V gives CDR1 MNHNY, CDR2 SVGAGI (reference sequence). CDR3 amino acids: CASRIGGQGASEQYF. CDR3 nucleotide sequence: TGTGCCAGCAGAATAGGAGGGCAGGGGGCTTCCGAGCAGTACTTC.

The gene calls are TRBV5-1 and TRBJ2-5; maybe TRBD2 (6 bases). V dropped 2 bases and J dropped 5 bases, with 13 bases sitting between them. This CDR3 contains 14 residues. Germline V lookup: CDR1 SGHRS, CDR2 YFSETQ. The CDR3 nucleotides are TGCGCCAGCAGCTTATTACAGGCGGGGGAGACCCAGTACTTC. This sequence encodes CASSLLQAGETQYF.

J is TRBJ2-1 and V is TRBV7-9, with a weak D call TRBD1 (5 bases). Germline V gene lookup returns CDR1 SEHNR and CDR2 FQNEAQ (reference sequence). The CDR3 is 14 residues long. V was shortened by 5 bases and J by 2 bases, with 10 bases between the two germline ends. The CDR3 reads CASSGAGPYNEQFF. The CDR3 bases are TGTGCCAGCAGCGGGGCAGGGCCCTACAATGAGCAGTTCTTC.

This clone has only one observation. The gene calls are TRBV6-2 or TRBV6-3 and TRBJ1-5; possible D gene TRBD1, 5 bases. The CDR3 extends over 13 amino acids. Trimming removed 5 bases at V and 11 bases at J, with 16 bases between. Germline CDR1 is MNHEY and CDR2 is SVGEGT. CDR3 sequence (DNA): TGTGCCAGCAGTATACAGGTGGGGTTAGCCCAGCATTTT. The encoded protein is CASSIQVGLAQHF.

The chain is built from TRBV5-1 and TRBJ2-5; the match to TRBD2 covers 14 bases. Per germline, CDR1 SGHRS and CDR2 YFSETQ. V shed 2 bases, J shed 7 bases, and the junction held 7 bases outside the gene matches. The CDR3 has 16 amino acids. The CDR3 DNA follows: TGCGCCAGCAGCTTCGGACTAGCGGGAGGATCCGGGACCCAGTACTTC. It is translated as CASSFGLAGGSGTQYF.

The V call is TRBV4-3, the J call TRBJ2-6; D might be TRBD1 (5 bases). Germline V gives CDR1 LGHNA, CDR2 YSLEER. The CDR3 extends over 19 amino acids. Deletions cut 2 bases from V and 4 bases from J, with 21 bases between. The CDR3 sequence is CASSQSGKTWAAGANVLTF. The CDR3 DNA is TGCGCCAGCAGCCAATCAGGGAAAACTTGGGCGGCGGGGGCCAACGTCCTGACTTTC.

The V call is TRBV15, the J call TRBJ1-5; possible D gene TRBD1, 6 bases. V was clipped by 8 bases and J by 2 bases, with 16 bases between them. CDR1 and CDR2 from the germline V gene are LNHNV and YYDKDF (reference sequence). There are 15 residues in the CDR3. The CDR3 DNA sequence: TGTGCCACCTCAATACAGGGTCTTGGCAATCAGCCCCAGCATTTT. This translates into CATSIQGLGNQPQHF.

The chain couples TRBV5-4 to TRBJ2-2; D possibly corresponds to TRBD2 (5 bases). The germline V gene has CDR1 SGHNT and CDR2 YYREEE (reference sequence). The CDR3 is made up of 15 amino acids. V was trimmed by 4 bases and J by 5 bases, leaving 15 bases between them. The CDR3 reads CASSVGVRGTGELFF. The DNA of the CDR3 is TGTGCCAGCAGCGTGGGAGTTCGAGGGACCGGGGAGCTGTTTTTT.

This chain uses TRBV18 with TRBJ1-1; 10 nucleotides match TRBD1. The V gene's germline CDR1 is KGHSH and CDR2 LQKENI. This CDR3 region has 16 residues. The V segment lost 3 bases and the J segment 5 bases; nucleotides outside the gene matches: 9. CDR3 protein: CASSPRTGGQGTEAFF. The DNA of the CDR3 is TGTGCCAGCTCACCGAGGACAGGGGGACAGGGGACTGAAGCTTTCTTT. The full variable domain, its missing parts supplied by reference TRBV18 and TRBJ1-1, is NAGVMQNPRHLVRRRGQEARLRCSPMKGHSHVYWYRQLPEEGLKFMVYLQKENIIDESGMPKERFSAEFPKEGPSILRIQQVVRGDSAAYFCASSPRTGGQGTEAFFGQGTRLTVV.

This sequence joins TRBV2 and TRBJ1-2, with D tentatively TRBD1 (5 bases). The CDR3 runs to 13 residues. The V and J ends lost 4 bases and 4 bases respectively, with 10 bases between them. Per the germline V gene, CDR1 is SNHLY and CDR2 is FYNNEI. CDR3 residues: CASSVGQVYGYTF. Written as DNA, the CDR3 is TGTGCCAGCAGTGTTGGACAAGTCTATGGCTACACCTTC.

The V gene is TRBV9, the J gene TRBJ2-5; 9 nucleotides align to TRBD2. V lost 3 bases and J lost 3; bases outside the gene matches: 3. This CDR3 is 14 amino acids long. CDR1 and CDR2 from the germline V gene are SGDLS and YYNGEE. In nucleotides, the CDR3 is TGTGCCAGCAGCGGAGGGACTAGCAAAGAGACCCAGTACTTC. This gives the protein CASSGGTSKETQYF.

The chain uses TRBV7-6 and TRBJ2-1; TRBD1 matches at 10 bases. The trim removed 4 bases at V and 7 bases at J, leaving 7 bases unmatched. CDR1 is SGHVS and CDR2 is FNYEAQ in the germline V gene. CDR3 length: 15 amino acids. The CDR3 coding sequence is TGTGCCAGCAGCTCCCGGGACAGGGGTCGAAATGAGCAGTTCTTC. Translated: CASSSRDRGRNEQFF.

The chain employs TRBV14 and TRBJ1-2, with 8 bases fitting TRBD1. Germline V gene lookup returns CDR1 SGHDN and CDR2 FVKESK. CDR3 length: 17 amino acids. The J segment lost 5 bases and the V segment lost 0 bases, leaving 11 bases of the junction unmatched. CDR3 amino acids: CASSQDGRQGARYGYTF. CDR3 in DNA: TGTGCCAGCAGCCAAGATGGGAGGCAGGGGGCGAGATATGGCTACACCTTC.

This clone came up a few times. The chain joins TRBV18 to TRBJ1-6, with D possibly being TRBD1 (6 bases). CDR1 and CDR2 from the germline V gene are KGHSH and LQKENI. This CDR3 is built from 13 residues. Trimming took off 2 bases at V and 7 bases at J, with 6 bases between the two ends. CDR3 DNA: TGTGCCAGCTCACCAGACAGGAATTCACCCCTCCACTTT. This translates into CASSPDRNSPLHF.